This section outlines one TCR beta chain sequence together with its context. Losses at the gene ends were 5 bases for V and 1 base for J; bases not matched to a gene: 15. Germline V lookup: CDR1 SGHVS, CDR2 FQNEAQ. The CDR3 is 18 amino acids. Primers: 60 Vbeta forward and 13 Jbeta reverse. TCRdb's table, derived via immunoSEQ multiplex PCR, lists solely in-frame clones and lacks some. The data show about 230,000 clones, roughly 91% seen once. This entry is derived from a study of cytomegalovirus exposure and HLA in healthy donors. The sequence came from a woman between 18 and 29 years old in good health and CMV-seronegative. Input material: PBMCs. This sequence joins TRBV7-8 and TRBJ2-5, with 8 bases identical to TRBD2. The CDR3: CASSPRTTLAGVQETQYF. The CDR3 region has the DNA TGTGCCAGCAGCCCCCGGACTACGCTAGCGGGTGTCCAAGAGACCCAGTACTTC.